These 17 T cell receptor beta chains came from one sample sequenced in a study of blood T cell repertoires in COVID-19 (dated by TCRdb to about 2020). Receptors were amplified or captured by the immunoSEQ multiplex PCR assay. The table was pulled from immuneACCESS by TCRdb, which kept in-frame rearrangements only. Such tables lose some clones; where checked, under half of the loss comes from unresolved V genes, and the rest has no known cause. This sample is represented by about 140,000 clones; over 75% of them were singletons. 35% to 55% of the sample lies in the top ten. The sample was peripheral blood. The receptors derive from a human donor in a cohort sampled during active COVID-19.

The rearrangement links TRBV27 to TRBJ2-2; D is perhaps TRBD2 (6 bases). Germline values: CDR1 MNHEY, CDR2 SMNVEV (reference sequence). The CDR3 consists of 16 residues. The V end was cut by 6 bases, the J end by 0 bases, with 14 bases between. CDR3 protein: CASRPTSAANTGELFF. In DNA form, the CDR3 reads TGTGCCAGCAGGCCGACTAGTGCTGCGAACACCGGGGAGCTGTTTTTT.

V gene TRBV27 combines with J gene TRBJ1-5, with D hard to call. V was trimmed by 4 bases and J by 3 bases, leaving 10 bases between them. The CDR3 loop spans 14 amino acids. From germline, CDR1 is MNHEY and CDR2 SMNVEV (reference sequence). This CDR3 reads CASSSEANNQPQHF. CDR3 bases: TGTGCCAGCAGTTCGGAAGCGAACAATCAGCCCCAGCATTTT.

CDR3 residues: CASSVDGRGYEKLFF. CDR3 nucleotide sequence: TGTGCCAGCAGCGTAGACGGCAGGGGGTATGAAAAACTGTTTTTT. The chain has TRBV9 and TRBJ1-4, with TRBD1 matching over 7 bases. Germline loops: CDR1 SGDLS, CDR2 YYNGEE. The CDR3 runs to 15 residues. Germline trimming cut 0 bases from V and 6 bases from J; bases unmatched to any gene: 5.

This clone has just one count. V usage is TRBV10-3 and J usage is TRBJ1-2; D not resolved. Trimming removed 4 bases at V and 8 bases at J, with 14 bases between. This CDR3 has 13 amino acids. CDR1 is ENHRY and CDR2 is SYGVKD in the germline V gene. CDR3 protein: CAISGIGRRGYTF. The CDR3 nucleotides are TGTGCCATCAGTGGTATTGGGCGCCGAGGCTACACCTTC.

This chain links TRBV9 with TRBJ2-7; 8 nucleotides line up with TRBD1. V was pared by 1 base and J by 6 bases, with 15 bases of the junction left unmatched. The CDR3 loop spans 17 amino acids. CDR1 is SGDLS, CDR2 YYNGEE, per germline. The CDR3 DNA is TGTGCCAGCAGCGTAACGGAGTGTGGCAGGGGGCAATGCGAGCAGTACTTC. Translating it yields CASSVTECGRGQCEQYF.

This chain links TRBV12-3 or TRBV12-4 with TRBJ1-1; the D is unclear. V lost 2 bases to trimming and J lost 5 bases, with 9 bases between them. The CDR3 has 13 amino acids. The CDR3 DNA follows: TGTGCCAGCAGTTTATCTGGCAAGACTGAAGCTTTCTTT. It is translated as CASSLSGKTEAFF.

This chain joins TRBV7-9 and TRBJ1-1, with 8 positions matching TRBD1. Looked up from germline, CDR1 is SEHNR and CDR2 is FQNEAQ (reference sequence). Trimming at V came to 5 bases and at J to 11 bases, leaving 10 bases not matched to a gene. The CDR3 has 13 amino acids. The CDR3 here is CASSRGQGARAFF. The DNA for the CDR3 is TGTGCCAGCAGCCGCGGACAGGGCGCGAGGGCTTTCTTT.

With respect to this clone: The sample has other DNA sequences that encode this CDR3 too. CDR3 bases: TGTGCCAGCTCACCTAGCGGGAGCTACGAGCAGTACGTC. Its protein product is CASSPSGSYEQYV. The chain recombines TRBV18 with TRBJ2-7; TRBD2 aligns across 9 bases. After removal of 3 bases from V and 3 bases from J, the junction contained 0 bases not matched to a gene. This CDR3 has 13 residues. Germline V gene lookup returns CDR1 KGHSH and CDR2 LQKENI.

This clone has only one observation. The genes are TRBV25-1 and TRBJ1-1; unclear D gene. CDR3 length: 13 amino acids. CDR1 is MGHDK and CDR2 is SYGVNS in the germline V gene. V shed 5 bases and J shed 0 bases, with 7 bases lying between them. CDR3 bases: TGTGCCAGCAGTCGGAGTTTGAACACTGAAGCTTTCTTT. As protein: CASSRSLNTEAFF.

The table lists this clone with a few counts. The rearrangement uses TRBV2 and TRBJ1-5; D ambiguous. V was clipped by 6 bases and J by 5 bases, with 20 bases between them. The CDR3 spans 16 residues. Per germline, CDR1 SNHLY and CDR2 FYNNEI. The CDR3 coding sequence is TGTGCCAGCAGGGATGGATCAGGCTTTAGTGATCAGCCCCAGCATTTT. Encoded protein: CASRDGSGFSDQPQHF.

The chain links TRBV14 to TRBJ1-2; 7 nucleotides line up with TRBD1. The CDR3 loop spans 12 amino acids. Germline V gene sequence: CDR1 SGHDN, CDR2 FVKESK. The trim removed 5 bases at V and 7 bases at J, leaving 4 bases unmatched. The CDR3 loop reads CASSDRVGGYTF. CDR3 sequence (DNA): TGTGCCAGCAGCGACAGGGTCGGTGGCTACACCTTC.

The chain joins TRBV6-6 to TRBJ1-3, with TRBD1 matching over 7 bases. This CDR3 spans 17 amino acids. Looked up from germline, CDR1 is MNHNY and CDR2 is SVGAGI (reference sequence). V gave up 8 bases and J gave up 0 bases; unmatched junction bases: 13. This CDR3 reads CASRLGQYQYSGNTIYF. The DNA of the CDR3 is TGTGCCAGCCGTCTGGGACAGTACCAATACTCTGGAAACACCATATATTTT.

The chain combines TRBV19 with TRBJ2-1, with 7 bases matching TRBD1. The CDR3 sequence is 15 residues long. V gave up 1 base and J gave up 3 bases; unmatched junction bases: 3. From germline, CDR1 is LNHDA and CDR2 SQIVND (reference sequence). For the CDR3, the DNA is TGTGCCAGTAGTATAGGACAGGGTAACTACAATGAGCAGTTCTTC. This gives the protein CASSIGQGNYNEQFF.

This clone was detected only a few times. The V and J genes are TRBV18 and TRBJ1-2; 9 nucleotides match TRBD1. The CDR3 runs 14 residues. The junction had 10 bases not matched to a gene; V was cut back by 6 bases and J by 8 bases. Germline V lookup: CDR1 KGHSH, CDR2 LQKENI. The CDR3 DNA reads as TGTGCCAGCTCCCCCGGGACAGGGCTGGAAGGCTACACCTTC. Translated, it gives CASSPGTGLEGYTF. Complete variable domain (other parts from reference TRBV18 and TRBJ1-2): NAGVMQNPRHLVRRRGQEARLRCSPMKGHSHVYWYRQLPEEGLKFMVYLQKENIIDESGMPKERFSAEFPKEGPSILRIQQVVRGDSAAYFCASSPGTGLEGYTFGSGTRLTVV.

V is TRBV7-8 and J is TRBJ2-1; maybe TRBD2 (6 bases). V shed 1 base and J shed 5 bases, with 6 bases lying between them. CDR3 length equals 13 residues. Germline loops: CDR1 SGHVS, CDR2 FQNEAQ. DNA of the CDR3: TGTGCCAGCAGCTTAGGGACTAACAATGAGCAGTTCTTC. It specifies CASSLGTNNEQFF. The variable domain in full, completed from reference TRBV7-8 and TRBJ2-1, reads GAGVSQSPRYKVAKRGQDVALRCDPISGHVSLFWYQQALGQGPEFLTYFQNEAQLDKSGLPSDRFFAERPEGSVSTLKIQRTQQEDSAVYLCASSLGTNNEQFFGPGTRLTVL.

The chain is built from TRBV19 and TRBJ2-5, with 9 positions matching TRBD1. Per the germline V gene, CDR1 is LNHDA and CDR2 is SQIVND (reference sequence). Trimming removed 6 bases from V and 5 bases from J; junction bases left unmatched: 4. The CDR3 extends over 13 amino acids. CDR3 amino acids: CASSRDRVETQYF. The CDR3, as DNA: TGTGCCAGTAGCCGGGACAGGGTTGAGACCCAGTACTTC.

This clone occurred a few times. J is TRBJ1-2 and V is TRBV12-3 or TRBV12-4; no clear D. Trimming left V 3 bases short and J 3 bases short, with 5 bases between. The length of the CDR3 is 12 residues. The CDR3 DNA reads TGTGCCAGCAGTTTCAGTTACTATGGCTACACCTTC. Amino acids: CASSFSYYGYTF.